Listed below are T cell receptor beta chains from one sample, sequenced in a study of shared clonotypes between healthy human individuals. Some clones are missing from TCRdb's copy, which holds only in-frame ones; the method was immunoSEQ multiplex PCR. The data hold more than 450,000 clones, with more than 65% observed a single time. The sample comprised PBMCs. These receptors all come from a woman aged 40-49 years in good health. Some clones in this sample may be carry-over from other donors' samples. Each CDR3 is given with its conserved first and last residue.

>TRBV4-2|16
CASSQDQRGRNTEAFF
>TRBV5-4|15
CASSSGTSPSSEQFF
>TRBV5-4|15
CASSAPGTSTDTQYF
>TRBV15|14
CATSRLTGLETQYF
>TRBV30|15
CAWSEPNRGPSGYTF
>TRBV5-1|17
CASSLARASGNTGELFF
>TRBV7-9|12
CASGWTEETQYF
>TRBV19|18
CASREGQGSTRGTTEAFF
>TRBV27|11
CASSLVETQYF
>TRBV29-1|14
CSVVNPGMNTEAFF
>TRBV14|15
CASSPITQGRYEQYF
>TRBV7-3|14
CASSLAVSYNEQFF
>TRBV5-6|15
CASSFPSGPTGELFF
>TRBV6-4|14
CASSEQGGGTEAFF
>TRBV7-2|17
CASSLTPSGKRYNEQFF
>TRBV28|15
CASSYYPSGNYGYTF
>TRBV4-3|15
CASSQEGNVYNEQFF
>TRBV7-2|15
CATAGTSGVTNEQFF
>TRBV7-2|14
CASSLSGQRYEQYF